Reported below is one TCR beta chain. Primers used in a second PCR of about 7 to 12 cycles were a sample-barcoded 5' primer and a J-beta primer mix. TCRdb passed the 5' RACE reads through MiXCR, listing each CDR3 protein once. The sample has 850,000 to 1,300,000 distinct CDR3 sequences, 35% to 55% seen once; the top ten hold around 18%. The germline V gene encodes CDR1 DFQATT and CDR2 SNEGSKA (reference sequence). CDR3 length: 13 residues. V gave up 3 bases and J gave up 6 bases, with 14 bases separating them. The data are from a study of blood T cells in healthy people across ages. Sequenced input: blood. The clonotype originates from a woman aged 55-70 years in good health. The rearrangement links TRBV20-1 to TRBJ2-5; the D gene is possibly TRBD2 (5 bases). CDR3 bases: TGCAGTGCTAGCCTCGTCGAGCGGCAGACCCAGTACTTC. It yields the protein CSASLVERQTQYF.